The 4 T cell receptor beta chains reported below all come from one sample, sequenced in a study of identical twins. TCRdb reprocessed the 5' RACE reads via MiXCR and lists one record per CDR3 protein. Of approximately 1.8 million distinct CDR3 sequences detected, around a third appear once; the ten largest clones hold under 0.35%. Sequences were obtained from cord blood. All receptors come from a newborn girl in good health.

This clonotype has more than one count but fewer than ten. The chain combines TRBV20-1 with TRBJ2-7, with 7 bases lining up with TRBD2. The CDR3 runs to 14 residues. Looked up from germline, CDR1 is DFQATT and CDR2 is SNEGSKA (reference sequence). After removal of 6 bases from V and 2 bases from J, the junction contained 10 bases not matched to a gene. The CDR3 DNA is TGCAGTGCCAGCCTCCGAGGACTAGCCTACGAGCAGTACTTC. Translation gives CSASLRGLAYEQYF.

The V and J genes are TRBV6-2 or TRBV6-3 and TRBJ2-1; 10 bases match TRBD2. The CDR3 covers 14 residues. V lost 6 bases to trimming and J lost 8 bases; unmatched junction nucleotides: 7. Germline loops: CDR1 MNHEY, CDR2 SVGEGT. CDR3 nucleotides: TGTGCCAGCAGCCAGGCTAGCGGGAGTTATGAGCAGTTCTTC. This gives the protein CASSQASGSYEQFF.

CDR3 amino acids: CASSPGNRADTEAFF. For the CDR3, the DNA is TGTGCCAGCAGCCCCGGGAACAGGGCGGACACTGAAGCTTTCTTT. This chain links TRBV7-9 with TRBJ1-1, with TRBD1 as a possible D gene (6 bases). The germline gives CDR1 SEHNR, CDR2 FQNEAQ (reference sequence). The CDR3 consists of 15 residues. With 5 bases removed from V and 3 bases from J, the gap between germline ends came to 16 bases.

The sample holds many counts of this clonotype. This CDR3 reads CASSLFGEFYGYTF. The CDR3 nucleotides are TGTGCCAGCAGCTTGTTTGGGGAATTCTATGGCTACACCTTC. The chain is built from TRBV5-4 and TRBJ1-2; no reliable D call. The germline V gene encodes CDR1 SGHNT and CDR2 YYREEE (reference sequence). The CDR3 runs 14 residues. Deletions cut 1 base from V and 4 bases from J, with 11 bases between. Full variable domain (rest looked up from reference TRBV5-4 and TRBJ1-2): ETGVTQSPTHLIKTRGQQVTLRCSSQSGHNTVSWYQQALGQGPQFIFQYYREEENGRGNFPPRFSGLQFPNYSSELNVNALELDDSALYLCASSLFGEFYGYTFGSGTRLTVV.